This T cell receptor beta chain emerged from a study of blood T cell repertoires in COVID-19. Overall study: Acute and convalescent COVID-19 samples came from the United States, Italy and Spain.

Generated by immunoSEQ multiplex PCR, the TCRdb table keeps only in-frame clones and is missing some. The data show some 510,000 clones, roughly 88% seen once. This clone was detected a few times. This study enrolled people aged 18 to 89 from under 25 US geographic areas. In Cohort 3, a recovered donor had either two negative PCRs, clearance, or symptom resolution. The CDR3 sequence is 14 residues long. Germline CDR1 reads KGHDR; CDR2 reads SFDVKD. J lost 3 bases, V lost 5 bases, and 5 bases had no gene match. The receptor comes from a woman between 40 and 55 years old who had recovered from COVID-19. The chain recombines TRBV24-1 with TRBJ1-1, with 7 bases identical to TRBD1. The sample was PBMCs or T cells enriched from blood (not recorded which). CDR3 loop: CATSAGGTDTEAFF. The CDR3 coding sequence is TGTGCCACCAGTGCAGGGGGGACAGACACTGAAGCTTTCTTT.